Reported below is one T cell receptor (beta chain). These data come from a study of blood T cell repertoires in COVID-19. The assay was immunoSEQ multiplex PCR, and TCRdb's table has in-frame clones only and misses some. The sample records some 270,000 clones, 70% to 90% being singletons. CDR1 is SGHKS and CDR2 is YYEKEE in the germline V gene (reference sequence). CDR3 size: 15 residues. The V and J ends lost 4 bases and 4 bases respectively, with 15 bases between them. Material: peripheral blood. The genes are TRBV5-5 and TRBJ2-1; tentative D call: TRBD2 (6 bases). The sequence was collected from a human donor with COVID-19, enrolled during active disease. The donor label of this sample is uncertain. The CDR3 coding sequence is TGTGCCAGCAGCCCAGCACTAGGAGGGTACAATGAGCAGTTCTTC. Its translation is CASSPALGGYNEQFF.